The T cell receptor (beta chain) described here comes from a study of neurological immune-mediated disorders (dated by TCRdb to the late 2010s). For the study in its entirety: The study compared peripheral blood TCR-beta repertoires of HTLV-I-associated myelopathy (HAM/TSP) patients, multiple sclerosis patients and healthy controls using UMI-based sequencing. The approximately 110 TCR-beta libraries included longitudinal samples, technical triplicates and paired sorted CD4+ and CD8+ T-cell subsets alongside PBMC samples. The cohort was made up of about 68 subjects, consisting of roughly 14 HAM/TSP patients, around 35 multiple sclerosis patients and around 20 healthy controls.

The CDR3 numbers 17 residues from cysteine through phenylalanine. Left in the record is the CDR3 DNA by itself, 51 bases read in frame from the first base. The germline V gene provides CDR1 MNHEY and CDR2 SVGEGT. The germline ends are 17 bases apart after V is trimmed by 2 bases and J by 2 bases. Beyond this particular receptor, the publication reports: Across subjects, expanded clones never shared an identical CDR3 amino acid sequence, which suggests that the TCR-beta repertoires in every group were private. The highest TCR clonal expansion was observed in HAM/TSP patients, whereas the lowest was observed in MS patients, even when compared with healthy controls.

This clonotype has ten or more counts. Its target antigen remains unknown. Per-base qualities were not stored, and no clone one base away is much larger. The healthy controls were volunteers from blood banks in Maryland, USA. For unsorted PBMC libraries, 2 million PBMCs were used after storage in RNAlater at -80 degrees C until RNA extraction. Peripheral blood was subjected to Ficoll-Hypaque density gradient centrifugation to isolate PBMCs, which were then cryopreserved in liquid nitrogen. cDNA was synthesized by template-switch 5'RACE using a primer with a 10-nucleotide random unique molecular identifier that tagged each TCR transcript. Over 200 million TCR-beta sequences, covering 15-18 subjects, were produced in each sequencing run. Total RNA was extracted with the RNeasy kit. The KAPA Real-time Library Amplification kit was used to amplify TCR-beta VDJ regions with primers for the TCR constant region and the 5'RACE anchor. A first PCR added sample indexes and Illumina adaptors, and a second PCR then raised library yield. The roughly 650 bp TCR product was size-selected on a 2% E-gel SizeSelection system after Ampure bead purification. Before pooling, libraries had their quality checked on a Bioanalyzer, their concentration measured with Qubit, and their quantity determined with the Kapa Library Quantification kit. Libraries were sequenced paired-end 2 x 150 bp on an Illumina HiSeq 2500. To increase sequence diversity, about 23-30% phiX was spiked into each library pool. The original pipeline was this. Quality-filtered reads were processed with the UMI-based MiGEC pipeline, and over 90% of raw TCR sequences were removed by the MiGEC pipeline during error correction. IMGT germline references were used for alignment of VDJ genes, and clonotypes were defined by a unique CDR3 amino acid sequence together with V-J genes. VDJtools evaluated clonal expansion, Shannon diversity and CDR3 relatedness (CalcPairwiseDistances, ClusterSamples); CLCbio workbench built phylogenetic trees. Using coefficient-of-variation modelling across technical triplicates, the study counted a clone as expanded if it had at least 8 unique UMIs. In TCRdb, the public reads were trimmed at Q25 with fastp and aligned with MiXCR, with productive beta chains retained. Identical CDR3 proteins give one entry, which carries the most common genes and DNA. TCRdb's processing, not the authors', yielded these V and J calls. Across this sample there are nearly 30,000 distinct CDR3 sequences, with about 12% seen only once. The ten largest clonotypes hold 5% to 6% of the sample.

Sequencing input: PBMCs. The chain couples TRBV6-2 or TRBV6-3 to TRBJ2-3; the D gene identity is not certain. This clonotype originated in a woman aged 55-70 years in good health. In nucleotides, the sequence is TGTGCCAGCAGTTACCCGTCCGGGTCTTGGGACACAGATACGCAGTATTTT. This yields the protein CASSYPSGSWDTDTQYF.